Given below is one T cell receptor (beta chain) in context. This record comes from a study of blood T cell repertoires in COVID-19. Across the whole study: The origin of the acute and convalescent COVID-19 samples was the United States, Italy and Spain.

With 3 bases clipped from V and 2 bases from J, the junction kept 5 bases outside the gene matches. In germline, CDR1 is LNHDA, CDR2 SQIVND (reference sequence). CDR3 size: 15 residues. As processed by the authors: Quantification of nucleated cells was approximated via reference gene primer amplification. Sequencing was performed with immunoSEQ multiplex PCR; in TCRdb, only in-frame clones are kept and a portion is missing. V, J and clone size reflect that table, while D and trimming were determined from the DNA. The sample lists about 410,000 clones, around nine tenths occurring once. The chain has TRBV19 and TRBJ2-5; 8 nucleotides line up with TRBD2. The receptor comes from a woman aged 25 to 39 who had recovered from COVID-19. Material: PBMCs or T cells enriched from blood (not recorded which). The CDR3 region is CASSMERGWQETQYF. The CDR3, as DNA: TGTGCCAGTAGTATGGAGCGGGGGTGGCAAGAGACCCAGTACTTC.